This T cell receptor beta chain was observed in a study of blood T cell repertoires in COVID-19. About the research overall: T cells, B-cell-depleted T cells, or PBMCs provided the cDNA or gDNA that served as material.

Germline-derived CDR1 and CDR2 are SGHRS and YFSETQ. The V gene lost 2 bases and the J gene lost 0 bases, with 10 bases spanning the gap. The CDR3 is 15 residues long. The authors' processing: Estimated nucleated cell counts came from reference gene primer amplification. Clones were read by immunoSEQ multiplex PCR, and TCRdb kept only the in-frame ones, dropping some. V, J and clone size were drawn from that table, and D and trimming were deduced from the DNA. This sample yields about 54,000 clones, of which 90% are seen a single time; 7% to 9% belongs to the top ten. The sequencing sample was made of peripheral blood. The source of this sequence is a middle-aged woman with active COVID-19. V is TRBV5-1 and J is TRBJ2-3; tentatively, D is TRBD2 (5 bases). CDR3 DNA sequence: TGCGCCAGCAGCTTATCTAGCACAAGCACAGATACGCAGTATTTT. It is translated as CASSLSSTSTDTQYF.